These 18 T cell receptor beta chains were sequenced from one sample in a study of response to subunit inactivated influenza vaccine. TCRdb re-analysed the RT-PCR reads in MiXCR, keeping a single row per CDR3 protein. The sample has more than 550,000 distinct CDR3 sequences, roughly 12% seen once. These data were likewise used in another study, on T cells expressing NK-cell markers. That work states: UMI-tagged 5'RACE template switching yielded the TCR beta cDNA.

Material: PBMCs from blood, obtained on the day of vaccination. Source of these receptors: a man over 45 who received an inactivated influenza vaccine.

The chain links TRBV12-3 or TRBV12-4 to TRBJ2-5; TRBD2 matches 8 bases. Trimming at V came to 5 bases and at J to 5 bases, leaving 10 bases not matched to a gene. This CDR3 comprises 15 residues. CDR3: CASSGGRTLGETQYF. CDR3 DNA: TGTGCCAGCAGTGGCGGGAGGACTCTGGGGGAGACCCAGTACTTC.

The rearrangement joins TRBV7-6 to TRBJ2-1; perhaps TRBD1 as D (6 bases). The V end was cut by 4 bases, the J end by 2 bases, with 18 bases between. Germline CDR1 and CDR2: SGHVS and FNYEAQ. The CDR3 covers 17 residues. CDR3 amino acids: CASSSLGRGGTYNEQFF. The CDR3 nucleotides read TGTGCCAGCAGCTCTCTTGGTCGAGGGGGTACCTACAATGAGCAGTTCTTC.

This chain connects TRBV7-8 to TRBJ2-7; maybe TRBD2 (5 bases). In germline, CDR1 is SGHVS, CDR2 FQNEAQ. The CDR3 length is 16 residues. The V end lost 5 bases, the J end lost 4 bases, and 21 bases lay between the germline ends. In nucleotides, the CDR3 is TGTGCCAGCAGCCAGCCGTCCTATAAAGGGAGTTACGAGCAGTACTTC. It yields the protein CASSQPSYKGSYEQYF.

The V and J genes are TRBV28 and TRBJ2-7; the match to TRBD2 covers 11 bases. The CDR3 spans 17 residues. Germline trimming cut 6 bases from V and 4 bases from J; bases unmatched to any gene: 14. In germline, CDR1 is MDHEN, CDR2 SYDVKM. DNA of the CDR3: TGTGCCAGCAGGCGCTCTTCTCTAGCGGGAGGTTGGTACGAGCAGTACTTC. The encoded protein is CASRRSSLAGGWYEQYF.

This clonotype came up a few times. This chain joins TRBV4-2 and TRBJ2-7, with TRBD2 identical over 7 bases. Germline CDR1 is LGHNA and CDR2 is YNFKEQ. V was pared by 1 base and J by 2 bases, with 5 bases of the junction left unmatched. The CDR3 is 15 residues long. The DNA of the CDR3 is TGTGCCAGCAGCCAAGGATCTAGCGGTGCCTACGAGCAGTACTTC. It codes for CASSQGSSGAYEQYF.

This clonotype has ten or more counts. The chain is built from TRBV6-5 and TRBJ2-5; D is perhaps TRBD2 (5 bases). Germline assignment: CDR1 MNHEY and CDR2 SVGAGI. CDR3 length: 15 residues. V shed 0 bases and J shed 4 bases, with 12 bases lying between them. CDR3 coding DNA: TGTGCCAGCAGTTACTCGATCCTAGCCCCAGAGACCCAGTACTTC. Residues: CASSYSILAPETQYF.

A few counts support this clonotype. The DNA of the CDR3 is TGTGCCAGCAGGGGGGGACTAGCGGTAAGCTCCTACAATGAGCAGTTCTTC. This codes for CASRGGLAVSSYNEQFF. The chain recombines TRBV2 with TRBJ2-1, with 11 bases aligning to TRBD2. The CDR3 is 17 residues long. V shed 6 bases, J shed 0 bases, and the junction held 7 bases outside the gene matches. Germline V gives CDR1 SNHLY, CDR2 FYNNEI.

V and J are TRBV19 and TRBJ2-1; D is undetermined. This CDR3 has 15 amino acids. Germline CDR1 and CDR2: LNHDA and SQIVND (reference sequence). Trimming cost V 6 bases and J 0 bases, with 12 bases left between them. CDR3 coding DNA: TGTGCCAGTAGGCCAATTTACAGCTCCTACAATGAGCAGTTCTTC. It yields the protein CASRPIYSSYNEQFF.

Many counts were recorded for this clonotype. The genes are TRBV5-5 and TRBJ2-7; D could derive from TRBD1 or TRBD2 (5 bases each). The CDR3 has 14 amino acids. The V and J ends lost 5 bases and 3 bases respectively, with 15 bases between them. Germline CDR1 is SGHKS and CDR2 is YYEKEE (reference sequence). The CDR3 loop is CASSPGTDLYEQYF. Written as DNA, the CDR3 is TGTGCCAGCAGTCCCGGGACGGACCTCTACGAGCAGTACTTC.

This clonotype turned up a few times. The gene calls are TRBV18 and TRBJ2-7, with D unclear. The V end was cut by 6 bases, the J end by 3 bases, with 21 bases between. The germline V gene has CDR1 KGHSH and CDR2 LQKENI. The CDR3 sequence is 16 residues long. The CDR3 protein is CASSLGVGRLGYEQYF. CDR3 coding DNA: TGTGCCAGCTCCCTTGGAGTGGGCCGCTTGGGCTACGAGCAGTACTTC.

This clonotype was picked up many times. The chain has TRBV20-1 and TRBJ1-1; TRBD1 might be the D (5 bases). V was shortened by 6 bases and J by 5 bases, with 16 bases between the two germline ends. CDR3 length: 13 amino acids. Per germline, CDR1 DFQATT and CDR2 SNEGSKA (reference sequence). CDR3 in DNA: TGCAGTGCCCGTGGAGGGGCGCATACTGAAGCTTTCTTT. Translating it yields CSARGGAHTEAFF.

The chain is built from TRBV7-2 and TRBJ2-3; TRBD2 matches at 9 bases. From germline, CDR1 is SGHTA and CDR2 FQGNSA. The CDR3 consists of 16 residues. Trimming took 2 bases from V and 1 from J; bases not matched to a gene: 4. As DNA, the CDR3 is TGTGCCAGCAGCTTATTGGGCGGGGGGGGCACAGATACGCAGTATTTT. Translating it yields CASSLLGGGGTDTQYF. Filled out from reference TRBV7-2 and TRBJ2-3, the complete variable domain reads GAGVSQSPSNKVTEKGKDVELRCDPISGHTALYWYRQSLGQGLEFLIYFQGNSAPDKSGLPSDRFSAERTGGSVSTLTIQRTQQEDSAVYLCASSLLGGGGTDTQYFGPGTRLTVL.

This clonotype was detected a few times. The CDR3 sequence: CSASFGSTGELFF. CDR3 coding DNA: TGCAGTGCTAGCTTCGGTTCCACCGGGGAGCTGTTTTTT. The chain links TRBV20-1 to TRBJ2-2; D gene uncertain. Trimming removed 3 bases from V and 4 bases from J, with 9 bases in between. CDR3 length: 13 amino acids. In germline, CDR1 is DFQATT, CDR2 SNEGSKA (reference sequence).

V usage is TRBV7-2 and J usage is TRBJ2-1; 10 bases are a match to TRBD2. The CDR3 spans 16 residues. Germline trimming cut 5 bases from V and 6 bases from J; bases unmatched to any gene: 10. CDR1 SGHTA and CDR2 FQGNSA come from the germline V gene. The CDR3 DNA is TGTGCCAGCAGCACACCCCAAGGGACTAGCGTCAATGAGCAGTTCTTC. This encodes CASSTPQGTSVNEQFF. The full variable domain, rest sourced from reference TRBV7-2 and TRBJ2-1, is GAGVSQSPSNKVTEKGKDVELRCDPISGHTALYWYRQSLGQGLEFLIYFQGNSAPDKSGLPSDRFSAERTGGSVSTLTIQRTQQEDSAVYLCASSTPQGTSVNEQFFGPGTRLTVL.

A few counts support this clonotype. The rearrangement links TRBV5-1 to TRBJ1-6, with TRBD1 matching over 8 bases. The trim removed 4 bases at V and 7 bases at J, leaving 4 bases unmatched. The CDR3 loop spans 14 amino acids. CDR1 is SGHRS, CDR2 YFSETQ, per germline. CDR3: CASSHRGGNSPLHF. The CDR3 DNA reads as TGCGCCAGCAGCCACAGGGGGGGAAATTCACCCCTCCACTTT.

The rearrangement links TRBV28 to TRBJ1-4, with 7 bases matching TRBD1. CDR1 and CDR2 (germline): MDHEN, SYDVKM. V lost 7 bases and J lost 0; bases outside the gene matches: 8. This CDR3 comprises 16 residues. CDR3 in DNA: TGTGCCAGCAATACCGGGACAGTTGCAACTAATGAAAAACTGTTTTTT. Its translation: CASNTGTVATNEKLFF.

The V and J genes are TRBV7-2 and TRBJ2-3; TRBD1 agrees at 8 bases. The CDR3 is 15 residues long. V gave up 1 base and J gave up 8 bases; unmatched junction bases: 8. Per the germline V gene, CDR1 is SGHTA and CDR2 is FQGNSA. CDR3 bases: TGTGCCAGCAGCTTAGGGCAGGGGGCAGCCGGTACGCAGTATTTT. This translates into CASSLGQGAAGTQYF. The whole variable domain, filled in from reference TRBV7-2 and TRBJ2-3, reads GAGVSQSPSNKVTEKGKDVELRCDPISGHTALYWYRQSLGQGLEFLIYFQGNSAPDKSGLPSDRFSAERTGGSVSTLTIQRTQQEDSAVYLCASSLGQGAAGTQYFGPGTRLTVL.

This clonotype has only a few counts. The V call is TRBV20-1, the J call TRBJ2-4, with a possible D match to TRBD2 (5 bases). The CDR3 is 13 amino acids. Germline CDR1 is DFQATT and CDR2 is SNEGSKA (reference sequence). V was cut by 5 bases and J by 5 bases, with 13 bases left in between. CDR3 region: CSAPKVGENIQYF. Written as DNA, the CDR3 is TGCAGTGCTCCCAAGGTGGGAGAAAACATTCAGTACTTC.